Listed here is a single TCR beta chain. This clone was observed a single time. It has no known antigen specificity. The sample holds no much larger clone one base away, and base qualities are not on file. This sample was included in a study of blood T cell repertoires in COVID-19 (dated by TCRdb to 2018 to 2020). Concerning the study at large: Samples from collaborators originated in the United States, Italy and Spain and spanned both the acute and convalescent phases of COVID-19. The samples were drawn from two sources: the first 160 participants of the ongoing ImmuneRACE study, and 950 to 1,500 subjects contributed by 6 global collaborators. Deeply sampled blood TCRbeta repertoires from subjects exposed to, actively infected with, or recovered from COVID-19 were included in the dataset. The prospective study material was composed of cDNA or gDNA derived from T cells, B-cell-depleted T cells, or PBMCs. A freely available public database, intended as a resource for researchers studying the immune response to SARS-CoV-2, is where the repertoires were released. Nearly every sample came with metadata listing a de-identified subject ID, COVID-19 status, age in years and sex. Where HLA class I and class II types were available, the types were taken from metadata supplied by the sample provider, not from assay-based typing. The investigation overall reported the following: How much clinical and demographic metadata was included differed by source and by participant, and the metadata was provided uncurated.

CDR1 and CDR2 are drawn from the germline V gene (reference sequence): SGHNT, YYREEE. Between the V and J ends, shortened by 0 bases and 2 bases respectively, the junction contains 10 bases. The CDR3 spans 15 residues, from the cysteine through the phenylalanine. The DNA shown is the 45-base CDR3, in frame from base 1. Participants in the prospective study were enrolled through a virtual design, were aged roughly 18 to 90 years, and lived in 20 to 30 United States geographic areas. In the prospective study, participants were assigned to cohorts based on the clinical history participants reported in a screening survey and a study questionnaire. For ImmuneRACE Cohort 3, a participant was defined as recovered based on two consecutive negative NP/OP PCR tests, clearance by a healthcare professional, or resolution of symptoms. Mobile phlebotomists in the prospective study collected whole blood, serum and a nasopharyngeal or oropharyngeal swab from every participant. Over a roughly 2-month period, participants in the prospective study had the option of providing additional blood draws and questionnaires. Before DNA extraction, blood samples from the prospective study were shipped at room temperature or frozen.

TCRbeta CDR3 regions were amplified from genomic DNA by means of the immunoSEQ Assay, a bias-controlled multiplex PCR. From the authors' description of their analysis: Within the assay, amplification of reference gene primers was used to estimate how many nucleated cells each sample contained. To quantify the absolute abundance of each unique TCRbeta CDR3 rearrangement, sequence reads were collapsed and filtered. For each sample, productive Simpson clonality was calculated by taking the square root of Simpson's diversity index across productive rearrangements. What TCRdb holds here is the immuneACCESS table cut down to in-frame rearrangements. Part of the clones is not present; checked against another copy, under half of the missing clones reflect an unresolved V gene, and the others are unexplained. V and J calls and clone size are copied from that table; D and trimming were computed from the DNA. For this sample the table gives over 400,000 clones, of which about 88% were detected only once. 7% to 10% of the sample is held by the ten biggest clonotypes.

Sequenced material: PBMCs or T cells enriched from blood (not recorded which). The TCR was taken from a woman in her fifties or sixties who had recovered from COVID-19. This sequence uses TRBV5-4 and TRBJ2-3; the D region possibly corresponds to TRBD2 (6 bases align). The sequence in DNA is TGTGCCAGCAGCTTGGGGAGGGCTGCCACAGATACGCAGTATTTT. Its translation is CASSLGRAATDTQYF.